This TCR beta chain was identified in a study of cytomegalovirus exposure and HLA in healthy donors. The primer mix had 60 Vbeta and 13 Jbeta primers. This table comes from immunoSEQ multiplex PCR, and its TCRdb copy is limited to in-frame clones, with some not included. Here the sample spans 120,000 to 150,000 clones, roughly 86% being singletons. General observations from the study: In a later analysis, HLA-associated TCR beta chains were more clonally expanded than equally common others.

Germline loops: CDR1 SQVTM, CDR2 ANQGSEA. V gave up 4 bases and J gave up 0 bases; unmatched junction bases: 2. CDR3 size: 14 residues. This clone has only a few counts. Antigen specificity is unknown. The receptor was derived from a woman between 35 and 50 years old in good health and CMV-seronegative. The V and J genes are TRBV29-1 and TRBJ2-7; 11 bases are a match to TRBD2. Sequences were obtained from PBMCs. The CDR3 DNA sequence: TGCAGCGTTGGCACTAGCGGGAGCTCCTACGAGCAGTACTTC. Translated, it gives CSVGTSGSSYEQYF.